This T cell receptor (beta chain) was sequenced for a study of blood T cell repertoires in COVID-19 (dated by TCRdb to the early 2020s). Regarding the research as a whole: Samples from collaborators originated in the United States, Italy and Spain and spanned both the acute and convalescent phases of COVID-19. The sample metadata nearly always contained a de-identified subject ID, COVID-19 status, age in years and sex. The repertoires were released in a freely available public database meant as a resource for research on the immune response to SARS-CoV-2. The dataset comprised deeply sampled blood TCRbeta repertoires from subjects exposed to, actively infected with, or recovered from COVID-19. Samples came from the ongoing ImmuneRACE study (first 160 participants) plus 1,254 subjects from 6 global collaborators. The prospective study material was composed of cDNA or gDNA derived from T cells, B-cell-depleted T cells, or PBMCs. HLA class I and class II types, where available, came from metadata supplied by the sample provider rather than from assay-based typing.

Trimming costs V 9 bases and J 0 bases, and their ends lie 12 bases apart. Reading from cysteine to phenylalanine, the CDR3 counts 14 amino acids. Only the CDR3 part of the read is kept: 42 bases, read in frame from the first base. The germline V gene yields MNHEY for CDR1 and SVGAGI for CDR2. Only one count was recorded for this clone. The specificity of this receptor is unknown. No much larger clone is present one base from it, and per-base qualities are unavailable. The immunoSEQ Assay, a bias-controlled multiplex PCR, was used to amplify TCRbeta CDR3 regions from genomic DNA. Per the original workflow: The number of nucleated cells in each sample was estimated from the amplification of reference gene primers within the assay. To quantify the absolute abundance of each unique TCRbeta CDR3 rearrangement, sequence reads were collapsed and filtered. For each sample, productive Simpson clonality was calculated as the square root of Simpson's diversity index across productive rearrangements. The clones in this table, taken by TCRdb from immuneACCESS, are in-frame only. Not every clone is retained; where verified, under half of the shortfall comes from an unresolved V gene, and the cause of the rest is unknown. The DNA was the basis for D and trimming; V, J and clone size are from that table. A total of 200,000 to 250,000 clones appear in this sample, 92% of them only once. In total, the top ten clones hold 0.82% of the sample.

Here is what the overall study found, with its caveats: Clinical and demographic metadata were provided uncurated, with the amount varying by source and participant.

One collaborating source in Seattle enrolled patients while the patients were actively infected and followed the patients over time throughout the course of disease. The collaborating institutions used their own protocols to collect whole blood in K2EDTA tubes. For TCRbeta analysis, collaborator samples were shipped as frozen whole blood, as isolated PBMCs, or as DNA extracted from either sample type. The chain uses TRBV6-5 and TRBJ1-3, and perhaps TRBD1 as D gene, on 5 matching bases. Sequencing was performed on peripheral blood. The clonotype was recovered from a man in his fifties or sixties with COVID-19, enrolled during active disease. The nucleotide sequence is TGTGCCAGTACGCGACAGATCTCTGGAAACACCATATATTTT. This gives the protein CASTRQISGNTIYF.